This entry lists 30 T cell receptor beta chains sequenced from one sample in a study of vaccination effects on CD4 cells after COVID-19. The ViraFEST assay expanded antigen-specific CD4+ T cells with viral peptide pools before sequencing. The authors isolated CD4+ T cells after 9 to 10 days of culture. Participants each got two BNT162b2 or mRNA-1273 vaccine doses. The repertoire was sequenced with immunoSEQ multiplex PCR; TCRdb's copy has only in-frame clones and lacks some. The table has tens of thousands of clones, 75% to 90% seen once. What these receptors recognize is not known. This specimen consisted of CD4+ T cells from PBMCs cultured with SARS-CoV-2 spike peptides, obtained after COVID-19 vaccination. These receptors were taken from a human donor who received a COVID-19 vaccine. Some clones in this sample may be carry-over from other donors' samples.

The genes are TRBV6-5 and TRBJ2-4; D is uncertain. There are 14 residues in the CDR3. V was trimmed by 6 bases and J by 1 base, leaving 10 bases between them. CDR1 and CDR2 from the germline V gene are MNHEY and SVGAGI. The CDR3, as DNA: TGTGCCAGCAGCCCGGTTGGGGCCAAAAACATTCAGTACTTC. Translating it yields CASSPVGAKNIQYF.

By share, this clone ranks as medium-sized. Here the CDR3 DNA reads TGTGCCAGCAGCCCAGTAAGTGGGACAGGGATCGTTAACACCTTC. Amino acids: CASSPVSGTGIVNTF. The chain couples TRBV5-4 to TRBJ1-2; 9 bases match TRBD1. Germline CDR1 is SGHNT and CDR2 is YYREEE (reference sequence). This CDR3 has 15 amino acids. The junction had 16 bases not matched to a gene; V was cut back by 4 bases and J by 12 bases.

Here the CDR3 DNA reads TGCGCCAGCAGCCAAGATAAGTGGTCGGGACACATGAACACTGAAGCTTTCTTT. This encodes CASSQDKWSGHMNTEAFF. The chain links TRBV4-1 to TRBJ1-1; D is possibly TRBD1 (6 bases). Trimming removed 0 bases at V and 0 bases at J, with 17 bases between. The length of the CDR3 is 18 residues. The germline V gene encodes CDR1 MGHRA and CDR2 YSYEKL.

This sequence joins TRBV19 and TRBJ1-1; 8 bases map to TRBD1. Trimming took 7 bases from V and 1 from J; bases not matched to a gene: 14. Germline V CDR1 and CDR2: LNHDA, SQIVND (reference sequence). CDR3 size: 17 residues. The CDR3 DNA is TGTGCCAGTACCATTAAAGGGACAGGACGACCGAACACTGAAGCTTTCTTT. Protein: CASTIKGTGRPNTEAFF.

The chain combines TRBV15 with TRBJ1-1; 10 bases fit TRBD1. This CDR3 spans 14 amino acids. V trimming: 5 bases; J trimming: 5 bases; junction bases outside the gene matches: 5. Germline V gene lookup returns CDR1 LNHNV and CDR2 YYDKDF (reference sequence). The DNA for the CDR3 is TGTGCCACCAGCCCTCGACAGGGGGCGACTGAAGCTTTCTTT. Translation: CATSPRQGATEAFF.

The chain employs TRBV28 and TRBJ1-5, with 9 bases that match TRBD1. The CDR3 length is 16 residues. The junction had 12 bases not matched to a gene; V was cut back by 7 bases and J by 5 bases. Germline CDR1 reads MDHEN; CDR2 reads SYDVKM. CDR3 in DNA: TGTGCCAGCACCCTTGGGGCGGGACAGGGTTATCAGCCCCAGCATTTT. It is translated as CASTLGAGQGYQPQHF.

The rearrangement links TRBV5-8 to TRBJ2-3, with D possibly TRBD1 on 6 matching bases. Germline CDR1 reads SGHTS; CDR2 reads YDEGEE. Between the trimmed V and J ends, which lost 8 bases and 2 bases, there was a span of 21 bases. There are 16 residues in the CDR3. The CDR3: CASPSAPDRPTDTQYF. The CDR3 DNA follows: TGTGCCAGTCCAAGCGCTCCGGACAGACCCACAGATACGCAGTATTTT.

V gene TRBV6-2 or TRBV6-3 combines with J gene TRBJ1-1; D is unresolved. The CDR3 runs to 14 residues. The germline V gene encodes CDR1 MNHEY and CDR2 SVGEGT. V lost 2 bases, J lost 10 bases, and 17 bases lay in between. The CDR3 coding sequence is TGTGCCAGCAGTTACCTTGACAAGCCACTCGGAGCTTTCTTT. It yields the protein CASSYLDKPLGAFF.

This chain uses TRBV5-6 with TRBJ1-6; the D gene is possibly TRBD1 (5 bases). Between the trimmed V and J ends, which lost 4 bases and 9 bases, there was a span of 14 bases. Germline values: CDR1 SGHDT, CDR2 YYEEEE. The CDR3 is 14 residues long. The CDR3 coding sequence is TGTGCCAGCAGCCCGTCAGGGTTCTCTTCACCCCTCCACTTT. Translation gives CASSPSGFSSPLHF.

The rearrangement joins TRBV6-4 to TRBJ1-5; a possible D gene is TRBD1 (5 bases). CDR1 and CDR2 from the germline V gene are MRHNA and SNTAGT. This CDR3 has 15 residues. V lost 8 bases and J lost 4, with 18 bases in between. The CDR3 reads CASAQEGTKNQPQHF. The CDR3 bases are TGTGCCAGCGCCCAGGAAGGGACGAAAAATCAGCCCCAGCATTTT.

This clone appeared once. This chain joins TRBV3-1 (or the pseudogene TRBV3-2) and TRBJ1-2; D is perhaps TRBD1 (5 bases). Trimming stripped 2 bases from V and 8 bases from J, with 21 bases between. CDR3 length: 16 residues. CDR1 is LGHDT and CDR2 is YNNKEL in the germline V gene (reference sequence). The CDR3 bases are TGTGCCAGCAGCCAAAAAGGGACGGAAACACGAGGGGGCTACACCTTC. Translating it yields CASSQKGTETRGGYTF.

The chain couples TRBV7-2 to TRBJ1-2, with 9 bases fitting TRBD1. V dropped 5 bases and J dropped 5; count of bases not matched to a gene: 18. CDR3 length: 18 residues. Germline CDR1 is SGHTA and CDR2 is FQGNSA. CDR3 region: CASSTPGTGSPNVYGYTF. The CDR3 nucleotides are TGTGCCAGCAGCACTCCCGGGACAGGGTCACCTAACGTATATGGCTACACCTTC.

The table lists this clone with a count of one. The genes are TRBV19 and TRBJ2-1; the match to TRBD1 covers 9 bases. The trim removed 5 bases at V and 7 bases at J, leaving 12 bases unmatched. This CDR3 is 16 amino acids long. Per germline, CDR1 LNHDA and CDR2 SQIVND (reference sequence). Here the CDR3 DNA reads TGTGCCAGTAGTGCCCCACGGGACAGGGAAGGGAATGAGCAGTTCTTC. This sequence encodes CASSAPRDREGNEQFF.

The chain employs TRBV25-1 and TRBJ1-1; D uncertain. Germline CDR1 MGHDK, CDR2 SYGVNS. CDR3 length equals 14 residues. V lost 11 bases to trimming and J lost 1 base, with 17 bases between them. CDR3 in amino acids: CAFNLARPNTEAFF. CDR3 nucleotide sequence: TGTGCCTTCAACCTGGCCAGACCGAACACTGAAGCTTTCTTT.

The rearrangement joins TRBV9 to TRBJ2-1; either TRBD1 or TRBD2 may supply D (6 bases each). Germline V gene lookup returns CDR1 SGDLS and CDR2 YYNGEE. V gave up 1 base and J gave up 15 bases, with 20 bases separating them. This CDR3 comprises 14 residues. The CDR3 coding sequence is TGTGCCAGCAGCGTAAGGGGGGACATCCTTTCCCCGTTCTTC. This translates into CASSVRGDILSPFF.

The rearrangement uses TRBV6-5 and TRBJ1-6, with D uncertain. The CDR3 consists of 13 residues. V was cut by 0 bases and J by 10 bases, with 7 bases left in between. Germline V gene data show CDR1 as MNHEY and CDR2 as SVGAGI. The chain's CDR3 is CASSYSFGSPLHF. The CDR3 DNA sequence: TGTGCCAGCAGTTACTCCTTCGGGTCACCCCTCCACTTT.

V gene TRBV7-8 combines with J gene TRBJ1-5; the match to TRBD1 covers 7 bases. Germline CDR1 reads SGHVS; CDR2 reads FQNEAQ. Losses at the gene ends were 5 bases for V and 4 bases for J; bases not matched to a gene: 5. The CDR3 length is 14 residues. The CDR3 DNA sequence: TGTGCCAGCAGCGGCACGGACAGGAATCAGCCCCAGCATTTT. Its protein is CASSGTDRNQPQHF.

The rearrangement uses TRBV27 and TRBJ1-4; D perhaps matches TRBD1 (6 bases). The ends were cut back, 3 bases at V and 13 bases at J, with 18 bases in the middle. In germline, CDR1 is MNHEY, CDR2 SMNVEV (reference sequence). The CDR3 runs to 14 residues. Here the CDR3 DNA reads TGTGCCAGCAGTTTTTCGGCCTGGGGGCCAGGACTGTTTTTT. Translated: CASSFSAWGPGLFF.

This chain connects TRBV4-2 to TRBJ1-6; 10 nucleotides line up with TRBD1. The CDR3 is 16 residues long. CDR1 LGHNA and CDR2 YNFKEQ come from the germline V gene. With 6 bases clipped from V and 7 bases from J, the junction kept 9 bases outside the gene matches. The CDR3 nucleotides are TGTGCCAGCAGGGGGGACAGGGGAACAAGAAATTCACCCCTCCACTTT. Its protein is CASRGDRGTRNSPLHF.

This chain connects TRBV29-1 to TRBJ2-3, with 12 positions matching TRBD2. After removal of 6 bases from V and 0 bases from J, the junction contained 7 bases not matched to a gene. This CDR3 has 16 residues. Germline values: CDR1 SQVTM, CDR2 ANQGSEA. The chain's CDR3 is CSVDGLAGISTDTQYF. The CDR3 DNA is TGCAGCGTCGACGGACTAGCGGGGATTAGCACAGATACGCAGTATTTT.

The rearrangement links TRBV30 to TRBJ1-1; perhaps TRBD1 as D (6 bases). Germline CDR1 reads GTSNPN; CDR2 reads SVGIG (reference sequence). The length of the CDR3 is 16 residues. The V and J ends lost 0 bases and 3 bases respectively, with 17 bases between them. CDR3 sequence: CAWSVGGPQRYTEAFF. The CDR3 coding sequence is TGTGCCTGGAGTGTCGGGGGGCCACAGAGGTACACTGAAGCTTTCTTT.

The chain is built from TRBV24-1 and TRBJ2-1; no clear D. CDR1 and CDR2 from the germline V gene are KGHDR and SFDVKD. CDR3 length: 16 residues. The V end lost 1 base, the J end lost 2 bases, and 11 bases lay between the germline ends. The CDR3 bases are TGTGCCACCAGTGATTTAGAAGGGTCCACCTACAATGAGCAGTTCTTC. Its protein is CATSDLEGSTYNEQFF.

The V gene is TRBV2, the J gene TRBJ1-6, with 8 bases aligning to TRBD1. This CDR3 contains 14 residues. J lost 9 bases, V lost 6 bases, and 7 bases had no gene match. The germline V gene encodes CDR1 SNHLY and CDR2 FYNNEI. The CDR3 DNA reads TGTGCCAGCAGACCCTTTACAGGGGGTTCACCCCTCCACTTT. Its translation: CASRPFTGGSPLHF.

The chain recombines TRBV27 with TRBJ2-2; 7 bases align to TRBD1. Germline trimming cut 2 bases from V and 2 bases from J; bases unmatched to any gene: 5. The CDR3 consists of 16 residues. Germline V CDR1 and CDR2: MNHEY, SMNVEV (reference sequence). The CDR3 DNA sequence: TGTGCCAGCAGTTTACTCCGGGACAGAAACACCGGGGAGCTGTTTTTT. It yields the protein CASSLLRDRNTGELFF.

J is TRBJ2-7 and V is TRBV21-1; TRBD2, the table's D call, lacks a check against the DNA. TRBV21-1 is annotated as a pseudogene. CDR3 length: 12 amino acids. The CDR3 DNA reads TGTGCCAGCAGCAACCGGGGATGCGAGCAGTACGTC. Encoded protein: CASSNRGCEQYV.

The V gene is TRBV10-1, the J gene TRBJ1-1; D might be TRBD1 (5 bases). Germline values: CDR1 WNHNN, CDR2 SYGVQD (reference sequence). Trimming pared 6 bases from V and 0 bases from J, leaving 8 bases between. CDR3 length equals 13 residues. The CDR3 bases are TGCGCCAGCAGGACAGAGGTGAACACTGAAGCTTTCTTT. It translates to CASRTEVNTEAFF.

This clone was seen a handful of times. For the CDR3, the DNA is TGTGCCAGTAATATTGAGCGGGGCACCGGGGAGCTGTTTTTT. This sequence encodes CASNIERGTGELFF. The V call is TRBV19, the J call TRBJ2-2; 7 bases are shared with TRBD2. The germline V gene encodes CDR1 LNHDA and CDR2 SQIVND (reference sequence). After removal of 7 bases from V and 4 bases from J, the junction contained 6 bases not matched to a gene. The CDR3 length is 14 residues.

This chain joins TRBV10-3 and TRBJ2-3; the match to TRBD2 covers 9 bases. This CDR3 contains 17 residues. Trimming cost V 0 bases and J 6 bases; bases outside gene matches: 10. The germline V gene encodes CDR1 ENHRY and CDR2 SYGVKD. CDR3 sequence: CAISESISGGPIDTQYF. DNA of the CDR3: TGTGCCATCAGTGAGTCGATCAGCGGGGGGCCCATCGATACGCAGTATTTT.

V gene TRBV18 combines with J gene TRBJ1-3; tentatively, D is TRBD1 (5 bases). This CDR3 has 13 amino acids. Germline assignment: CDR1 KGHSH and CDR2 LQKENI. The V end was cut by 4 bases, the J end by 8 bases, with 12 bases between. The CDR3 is CASSRQNGDTIYF. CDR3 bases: TGTGCCAGCTCACGACAGAATGGGGACACCATATATTTT. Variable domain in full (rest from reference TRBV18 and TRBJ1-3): NAGVMQNPRHLVRRRGQEARLRCSPMKGHSHVYWYRQLPEEGLKFMVYLQKENIIDESGMPKERFSAEFPKEGPSILRIQQVVRGDSAAYFCASSRQNGDTIYFGEGSWLTVV.

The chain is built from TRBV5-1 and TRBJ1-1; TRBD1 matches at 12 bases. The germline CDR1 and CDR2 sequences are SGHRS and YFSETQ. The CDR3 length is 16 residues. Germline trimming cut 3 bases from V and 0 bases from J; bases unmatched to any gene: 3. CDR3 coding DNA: TGCGCCAGCAGCTGGGGGACAGGGGGCTTGAACACTGAAGCTTTCTTT. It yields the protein CASSWGTGGLNTEAFF.